This is a list of T cell receptor beta chains from one sample in a study of CD8+CD57+ T cells in acquired aplastic anemia. TCRdb passed the reads through MiXCR, listing each CDR3 protein once. Here the sample spans over 200,000 distinct CDR3 sequences, approximately 60% being singletons. The sample comprised sorted CD4+, CD8+, or CD8+CD57+ T cells (not recorded which) from PBMCs. The receptors shown here come from a human donor in good health. Both conserved end residues are part of each CDR3. Fields, in order: V gene, D gene, CDR3 length, J gene, CDR3 protein. A D gene is named only where the DNA matches it firmly.

TRBV10-3	-	15	TRBJ2-3	CAITQRGVSTDTQYF
TRBV2	-	14	TRBJ2-7	CASSAEQSEVQQYF
TRBV28	-	12	TRBJ2-7	CASRSLSYGQYF
TRBV7-7	TRBD2	16	TRBJ2-1	CASSPSLAGGRDEQFF
TRBV10-3	TRBD1	13	TRBJ2-5	CAISGDSQETQYF
TRBV5-1	-	14	TRBJ1-6	CASSLAPGDSPLHF
TRBV12-3/TRBV12-4	TRBD2	15	TRBJ2-1	CASSLAVGGQNEQFF
TRBV20-1	TRBD1	14	TRBJ2-5	CSARDQETGDTQYF
TRBV14	-	16	TRBJ2-3	CASSQATAASTDTQYF
TRBV7-8	-	16	TRBJ2-7	CASSAAETRFRNEQYF
TRBV7-7	-	13	TRBJ2-1	CASSPSELGEQFF
TRBV25-1	-	14	TRBJ2-3	CASSTITPPDTQYF
TRBV4-1	-	20	TRBJ1-6	CASSQDQGGPASSYNSPLHF
TRBV7-2	-	13	TRBJ2-1	CASCLVGYNEQFF
TRBV9	TRBD2	16	TRBJ2-7	CASSVGSGGISYEQYF
TRBV6-5	TRBD1	17	TRBJ2-2	CASRLPGQGVGTGELFF
TRBV20-1	-	15	TRBJ2-5	CSARVGRGGQETQCF
TRBV6-2/TRBV6-3	-	14	TRBJ1-2	CASSYSTSGYGYTF
TRBV13	-	14	TRBJ1-2	CASSRFAGSYGYTF
TRBV5-5	TRBD2	17	TRBJ2-7	CASSAEASGRSPYEQYF
TRBV24-1	-	13	TRBJ1-1	CATSGPGSREAFF
TRBV15	TRBD1	16	TRBJ2-3	CATSSNRGSGTDTQYF
TRBV15	TRBD1	15	TRBJ1-6	CATSREGTGNSPLHF
TRBV10-3	-	12	TRBJ1-2	CAISLQGNGYTF
TRBV15	-	20	TRBJ2-1	CATSRVALESGEYSYNEQFF
TRBV19	TRBD1	16	TRBJ2-2	CASSSRDRVYTGELFF
TRBV15	TRBD2	16	TRBJ2-7	CATSRGSASGRNEQYF
TRBV9	-	14	TRBJ2-5	CASSGTTGQETQYF
TRBV7-6	-	16	TRBJ2-2	CASSSSGGASFGELFF
TRBV7-9	-	12	TRBJ2-3	CASSQGGGTQYF
TRBV20-1	-	14	TRBJ1-1	CSARDLGYTDEAFF
TRBV7-8	-	15	TRBJ1-2	CASSRMTADNYGYTF
TRBV7-2	TRBD2	14	TRBJ2-7	CASSSTSGRYEQYF
TRBV24-1	-	10	TRBJ2-3	CATRGGKEYF
TRBV29-1	TRBD2	19	TRBJ2-3	CSVEDGTSGSLTEADTQYF
TRBV5-1	-	14	TRBJ2-3	CASSSRGRTDTQYF
TRBV15	TRBD2	13	TRBJ2-1	CATSRDSGGEQFF
TRBV7-3	-	16	TRBJ1-5	CASSLERDTMNQPQHF
TRBV3-1	TRBD2	14	TRBJ2-1	CASSPSGGYNEQFF
TRBV2	TRBD1	15	TRBJ1-4	CASSAGTARDEKLFF
TRBV29-1	TRBD1	15	TRBJ2-2	CSVEVRGLGTGELFF
TRBV6-1	-	15	TRBJ2-2	CASSYLGGRPGELFF
TRBV19	TRBD1	15	TRBJ1-6	CASMATGTDNSPLHF
TRBV7-3	TRBD1	14	TRBJ2-7	CASSWGQGNPEQYF
TRBV20-1	-	16	TRBJ2-1	CSASSPTTGVANEQFF
TRBV27	-	14	TRBJ2-7	CASSSTSTAYEQYF
TRBV25-1	-	15	TRBJ1-1	CASQEQTDANTEAFF
TRBV6-5	-	17	TRBJ1-3	CASSYDMNGLSGNTVYF
TRBV19	-	13	TRBJ2-1	CASSIGNNNEQFF
TRBV24-1	-	14	TRBJ1-5	CATSVAGSNQPQHF
TRBV15	TRBD1	15	TRBJ2-3	CATSPRQGRTDTQYF
TRBV25-1	-	14	TRBJ1-2	CASSETGTGYGYTF
TRBV19	TRBD2	16	TRBJ2-5	CASKQSGTRGQETQYF
TRBV7-9	-	15	TRBJ2-7	CASSLDFGVFYEQYF
TRBV19	TRBD2	15	TRBJ2-3	CASKVLAGGADTQYF
TRBV5-1	-	15	TRBJ2-5	CASSEGQGLQETQYF
TRBV29-1	-	12	TRBJ1-4	CSVGFGPGKLFF
TRBV10-3	TRBD1	14	TRBJ1-4	CAISVTGRGEKLFF
TRBV7-8	TRBD2	16	TRBJ2-1	CASSAGTSGDYNEQFF